This T cell receptor beta chain was profiled in a study of cytotoxic CD8 clonotypes in ibrutinib-treated CLL. About the research overall: Treatment had run for a median roughly 13 months, range 6 to 36, when response samples were taken. The study, taken as a whole, reports: Rare overall, public clonotypes shrank or held steady under therapy. Patients showed higher baseline clonality than age-matched healthy donors, and it tracked circulating CD8+ T-cell counts.

Repertoires were generated with immunoSEQ multiplex PCR, while TCRdb's copy carries only in-frame clones and drops some. The profile shows more than 200,000 clones, 70% of them singletons. The germline V gene has CDR1 MNHEY and CDR2 SMNVEV (reference sequence). V dropped 7 bases and J dropped 2; count of bases not matched to a gene: 8. The CDR3 consists of 15 residues. Turning to this clone: Its cognate antigen is unknown.

Source: PBMCs, taken after 24 months of ibrutinib treatment. The clonotype originates from a human donor with chronic lymphocytic leukemia. V usage is TRBV27 and J usage is TRBJ1-5; 7 nucleotides align to TRBD1. The CDR3 coding sequence is TGTGCCAGCAAAGAGACAGGGATGGGCAATCAGCCCCAGCATTTT. It yields the protein CASKETGMGNQPQHF.